The clone carrying this T cell receptor (delta chain) turned up a few times. A far larger clone is a single base away, which makes a read error likely. This CDR3 is also generated by other DNA sequences in the sample. These data originate in a study of gamma-delta T cells after stem cell transplantation. TCRdb reprocessed the RT-PCR reads using CATT. The data contain under 1,500 delta-chain clones, roughly 5.2% of them singletons. The source of this sequence is a human donor. It is not recorded whose cells these are; they may come from a transplant donor. The sequencing sample was made of gamma-delta T cells.

In DNA, the CDR3 is TGTGCCTGTGACACCGTGGATCCCCTTGGCGGGGGACCTCCCTACACCGATAAACTCATCTTT. As protein: CACDTVDPLGGGPPYTDKLIF. The chain combines TRDV2 with TRDJ1; TRDD3 is a possible D gene (6 bases). V was shortened by 0 bases and J by 0 bases, with 28 bases between the two germline ends. Germline V gene data show CDR1 as GEAIGNYY and CDR2 as EKD. CDR3 length: 21 amino acids.